This T cell receptor (beta chain) was profiled in a study of blood T cell repertoires in COVID-19. Study overall: Samples taken during acute and convalescent COVID-19 were collected in the United States, Italy and Spain.

Participant reports of clinical history set cohort assignment. How the authors handled the data: Reference gene primer amplification in the assay estimated nucleated cell counts. Profiling relied on immunoSEQ multiplex PCR, and the TCRdb table lists in-frame clones only, not all of them. V, J and clone size are those of that table, while D and trimming were read from the DNA. The table records about 190,000 clones, around 85% of them present only once. The source material was PBMCs or T cells enriched from blood (not recorded which). The receptor was derived from a woman in her thirties who had recovered from COVID-19.

The chain's CDR3 is CASSLAKGKAQPQHF. The CDR3 DNA sequence: TGTGCCAGCAGCTTAGCTAAGGGGAAAGCTCAGCCCCAGCATTTT. The genes are TRBV7-6 and TRBJ1-5; D is perhaps TRBD1 (5 bases). V was trimmed by 0 bases and J by 6 bases, leaving 12 bases between them. This CDR3 is built from 15 residues. Per the germline V gene, CDR1 is SGHVS and CDR2 is FNYEAQ.